This TCR beta chain comes out of a study of radiation and T cells in renal cell carcinoma. Clones were read by immunoSEQ multiplex PCR, and TCRdb kept only the in-frame ones, dropping some. The sample includes roughly 150,000 clones, over 80% seen only once; the top ten take 10% to 15%. Documented time point: blood 2 weeks post-SBRT. This sample's treatment: 15 Gy SBRT to primary tumor, nephrectomy 4 weeks later. This CDR3 contains 15 residues. V dropped 4 bases and J dropped 8 bases, with 15 bases sitting between them. The germline gives CDR1 LNHDA, CDR2 SQIVND (reference sequence). The sample in question was blood, obtained from a patient whose treatment included radiotherapy and nephrectomy. The receptor was isolated from a woman aged 50 to 65 with renal cell carcinoma. This rearrangement joins TRBV19 to TRBJ1-6; D uncertain. The CDR3 sequence is CASSKQGFTDSPLHF. For the CDR3, the DNA is TGTGCCAGTAGTAAACAAGGGTTTACCGATTCACCCCTCCACTTT.